This T cell receptor beta chain emerged from a study of blood T cell repertoires in COVID-19. Original processing methods: Nucleated cell number was recorded as an estimate derived from reference gene primer amplification. The protocol was immunoSEQ multiplex PCR, while the TCRdb copy is restricted to in-frame clones and leaves out a portion. That table is the source of V, J and clone size, and D and trimming were worked out from the DNA. The sample shows some 200,000 clones, 65% to 90% of them seen only once. This CDR3 comprises 16 residues. V gave up 4 bases and J gave up 1 base, with 16 bases separating them. Germline CDR1 reads SGHKS; CDR2 reads YYEKEE (reference sequence).

The rearrangement joins TRBV5-5 to TRBJ2-3, with D possibly matching TRBD2 (6 bases). Material: peripheral blood. The receptor's source is a woman aged 40 to 50 who had recovered from COVID-19. The chain's CDR3 is CASSLVFGGGTDTQYF. The CDR3 DNA is TGTGCCAGCAGCCTGGTCTTTGGCGGGGGCACAGATACGCAGTATTTT.